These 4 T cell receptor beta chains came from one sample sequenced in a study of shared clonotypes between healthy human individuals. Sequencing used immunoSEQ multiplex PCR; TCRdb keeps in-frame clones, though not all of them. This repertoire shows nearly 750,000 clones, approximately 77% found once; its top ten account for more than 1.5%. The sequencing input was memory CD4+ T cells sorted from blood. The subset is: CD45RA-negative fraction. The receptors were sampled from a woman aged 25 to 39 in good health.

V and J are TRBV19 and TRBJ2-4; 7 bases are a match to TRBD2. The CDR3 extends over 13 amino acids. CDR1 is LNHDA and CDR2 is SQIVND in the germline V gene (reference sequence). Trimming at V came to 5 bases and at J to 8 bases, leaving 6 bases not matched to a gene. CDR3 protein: CASSEGGSDIQYF. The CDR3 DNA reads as TGTGCCAGTAGTGAGGGAGGGTCCGACATTCAGTACTTC.

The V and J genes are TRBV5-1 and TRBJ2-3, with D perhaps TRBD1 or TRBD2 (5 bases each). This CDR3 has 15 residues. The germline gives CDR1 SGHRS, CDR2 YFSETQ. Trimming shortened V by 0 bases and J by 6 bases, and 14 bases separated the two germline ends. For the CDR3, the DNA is TGCGCCAGCAGCTTGGGTGGGGTCAGGGAGGATACGCAGTATTTT. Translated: CASSLGGVREDTQYF.

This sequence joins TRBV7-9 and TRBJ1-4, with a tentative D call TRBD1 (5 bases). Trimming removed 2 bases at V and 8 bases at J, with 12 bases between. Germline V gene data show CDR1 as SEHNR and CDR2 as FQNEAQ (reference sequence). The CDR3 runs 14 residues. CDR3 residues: CASSLWDGREKLFF. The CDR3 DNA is TGTGCCAGCAGCTTATGGGACGGTAGGGAAAAACTGTTTTTT.

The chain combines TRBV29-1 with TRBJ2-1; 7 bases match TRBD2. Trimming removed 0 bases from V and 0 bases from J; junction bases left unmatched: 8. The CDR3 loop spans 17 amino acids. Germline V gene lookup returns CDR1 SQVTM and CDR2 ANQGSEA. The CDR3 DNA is TGCAGCGTTGAAGATGCACTAGCGATTAGCTCCTACAATGAGCAGTTCTTC. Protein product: CSVEDALAISSYNEQFF.